The present T cell receptor beta chain was sequenced within a study of blood T cell repertoires in COVID-19. Overall study: The United States, Italy and Spain supplied acute and convalescent COVID-19 samples. PBMCs, B-cell-depleted T cells, or T cells provided the cDNA or gDNA that made up the material.

CDR1 is DFQATT, CDR2 SNEGSKA, per germline (reference sequence). This CDR3 contains 21 residues. With 3 bases clipped from V and 5 bases from J, the junction kept 26 bases outside the gene matches. In the authors' workflow: Amplified reference gene primers provided the basis for estimating nucleated cell counts. Only in-frame clones appear in the TCRdb table, and some are missing; sequencing was by immunoSEQ multiplex PCR. V and J calls and clone size are as listed in that table; D and trimming were resolved from the DNA. Of tens of thousands of clones listed, roughly 90% are singletons. The chain combines TRBV20-1 with TRBJ2-1; 9 bases agree with TRBD1. The sample consisted of peripheral blood. The origin of this receptor is a man aged 60-69 years with acute or convalescent COVID-19. Here the CDR3 DNA reads TGCAGTGCTAGTGGGGACAGGGAGGGATGGAGTTCAGGCAGGGATGACAATGAGCAGTTCTTC. This translates into CSASGDREGWSSGRDDNEQFF.